One and the same sample provided the 26 T cell receptor beta chains below, sequenced in a study of blood T cell repertoires in COVID-19. Using immunoSEQ multiplex PCR, the repertoire was profiled, and TCRdb retains in-frame clones only, with some absent. The data show approximately 14,000 clones, 81% seen once. Sample: peripheral blood. These TCRs come from a human donor in a cohort sampled during active COVID-19.

The rearrangement joins TRBV6-4 to TRBJ2-3; D is unresolved. Trimming left V 0 bases short and J 2 bases short, with 6 bases between. Germline assignment: CDR1 MRHNA and CDR2 SNTAGT. The CDR3 covers 14 residues. The CDR3, as DNA: TGTGCCAGCAGTGACTCCACAGACACAGATACGCAGTATTTT. This translates into CASSDSTDTDTQYF.

This chain connects TRBV6-2 or TRBV6-3 to TRBJ2-7, with D maybe TRBD1 (5 bases). V was pared by 0 bases and J by 6 bases, with 15 bases between. The CDR3 contains 15 residues. CDR1 and CDR2 (germline): MNHEY, SVGEGT. The CDR3 spells CASSYSSRDVVEQYF. Here the CDR3 DNA reads TGTGCCAGCAGTTACTCGAGCAGGGATGTTGTCGAGCAGTACTTC.

The chain uses TRBV27 and TRBJ2-7, with a possible D match to TRBD2 (5 bases). Trimming took off 8 bases at V and 3 bases at J, with 14 bases between the two ends. Germline lookup yields CDR1 MNHEY and CDR2 SMNVEV (reference sequence). CDR3 size: 13 residues. This CDR3 is CASAPGVGYEQYF. CDR3 sequence (DNA): TGTGCCAGCGCCCCCGGGGTTGGCTACGAGCAGTACTTC.

The chain carries TRBV4-1 and TRBJ2-1; 7 nucleotides match TRBD2. This CDR3 contains 16 residues. Trimming removed 6 bases from V and 6 bases from J; junction bases left unmatched: 14. CDR1 is MGHRA and CDR2 is YSYEKL in the germline V gene. CDR3 sequence: CASSLAKRDSGNEQFF. The CDR3 DNA reads TGCGCCAGCAGTCTTGCTAAGCGGGATAGCGGCAATGAGCAGTTCTTC.

The CDR3 reads CASSIISGVNEQFF. The CDR3 nucleotides are TGTGCCAGTAGTATAATTTCCGGGGTAAATGAGCAGTTCTTC. This sequence joins TRBV19 and TRBJ2-1; D is perhaps TRBD2 (5 bases). The V end lost 2 bases, the J end lost 7 bases, and 12 bases lay between the germline ends. This CDR3 is built from 14 residues. Germline V gene sequence: CDR1 LNHDA, CDR2 SQIVND (reference sequence).

V gene TRBV9 combines with J gene TRBJ1-5; D might be TRBD1 (5 bases). V lost 0 bases to trimming and J lost 4 bases, with 11 bases between them. Germline-derived CDR1 and CDR2 are SGDLS and YYNGEE. The CDR3 sequence is 15 residues long. CDR3 DNA: TGTGCCAGCAGCGTAGCGGACACTGTAAATCAGCCCCAGCATTTT. Residues: CASSVADTVNQPQHF.

The chain couples TRBV7-2 to TRBJ2-5; 10 nucleotides match TRBD2. There are 16 residues in the CDR3. Germline CDR1 and CDR2: SGHTA and FQGNSA. J gave up 4 bases and V 5 bases, and 10 bases lay outside the gene matches. The DNA for the CDR3 is TGTGCCAGCAGCCCGCCGGCTAGCGGGAGATCAGAGACCCAGTACTTC. The encoded protein is CASSPPASGRSETQYF.

The genes are TRBV9 and TRBJ2-7; D is undetermined. The CDR3 sequence is 13 residues long. Trimming took off 0 bases at V and 6 bases at J, with 10 bases between the two ends. Germline CDR1 reads SGDLS; CDR2 reads YYNGEE. CDR3 amino acids: CASSVAPASEQYF. The DNA of the CDR3 is TGTGCCAGCAGCGTAGCTCCAGCTAGCGAGCAGTACTTC.

The rearrangement links TRBV7-2 to TRBJ1-6; TRBD1 agrees at 8 bases. The CDR3 contains 15 residues. Germline V gene sequence: CDR1 SGHTA, CDR2 FQGNSA. V shed 2 bases, J shed 10 bases, and the junction held 7 bases outside the gene matches. CDR3 nucleotide sequence: TGTGCCAGCAGCTTAAGGGACAGGTCGGGGTCACCCCTCCACTTT. It translates to CASSLRDRSGSPLHF.

The CDR3 DNA reads as TGTGCCAGCAGAACAGGACAGGGGGCCTCTGGGGCCAACGTCCTGACTTTC. Translated, it gives CASRTGQGASGANVLTF. V and J are TRBV3-1 (or the pseudogene TRBV3-2) and TRBJ2-6; 11 nucleotides agree with TRBD1. V shed 6 bases and J 0 bases; nucleotides not matched to a gene: 4. Per germline, CDR1 LGHDT and CDR2 YNNKEL (reference sequence). CDR3 length equals 17 residues.

The chain joins TRBV6-1 to TRBJ2-7, with 8 bases that match TRBD2. This CDR3 comprises 16 residues. The germline V gene encodes CDR1 MNHNS and CDR2 SASEGT. Trimming at V came to 1 base and at J to 0 bases, leaving 5 bases not matched to a gene. The CDR3 DNA reads as TGTGCCAGCAGTGAAGTGGAGCGGGGGAGCTCCTACGAGCAGTACTTC. It is translated as CASSEVERGSSYEQYF.

V and J are TRBV9 and TRBJ2-2; 14 bases agree with TRBD2. The CDR3 extends over 16 amino acids. V trimming: 2 bases; J trimming: 8 bases; junction bases outside the gene matches: 5. CDR1 is SGDLS, CDR2 YYNGEE, per germline. This CDR3 reads CASSVRLAGGLGELFF. The CDR3 region has the DNA TGTGCCAGCAGCGTGAGACTAGCGGGAGGGCTTGGGGAGCTGTTTTTT.

The J gene is TRBJ2-5, the V gene TRBV5-4; D ambiguous. Per the germline V gene, CDR1 is SGHNT and CDR2 is YYREEE (reference sequence). V was pared by 2 bases and J by 5 bases, with 16 bases between. The CDR3 totals 15 residues. In DNA, the CDR3 is TGTGCCAGCAGCTTCCCTGGGTCGCTAGAGGAGACCCAGTACTTC. Translation: CASSFPGSLEETQYF.

The chain employs TRBV5-6 and TRBJ2-1; no clear D. Germline V CDR1 and CDR2: SGHDT, YYEEEE. This CDR3 has 15 residues. V dropped 6 bases and J dropped 0 bases, with 13 bases sitting between them. CDR3 loop: CASTMEPSSYNEQFF. As DNA, the CDR3 is TGTGCCAGCACCATGGAGCCAAGCTCCTACAATGAGCAGTTCTTC.

Here the CDR3 reads CASSQVGSAQPQHF. The CDR3 DNA is TGTGCCAGCAGCCAAGTAGGCAGCGCTCAGCCCCAGCATTTT. The rearrangement links TRBV4-2 to TRBJ1-5; D call uncertain. Germline loops: CDR1 LGHNA, CDR2 YNFKEQ. V shed 1 base and J shed 6 bases, with 10 bases lying between them. The CDR3 loop spans 14 amino acids.

J is TRBJ2-3 and V is TRBV27, with D perhaps matching TRBD1 (6 bases). V was trimmed by 5 bases and J by 0 bases, leaving 15 bases between them. This CDR3 has 16 residues. In germline, CDR1 is MNHEY, CDR2 SMNVEV (reference sequence). CDR3 protein: CASSPQGHFSTDTQYF. CDR3 DNA: TGTGCCAGCAGTCCCCAGGGACACTTTAGCACAGATACGCAGTATTTT.

The chain couples TRBV6-5 to TRBJ2-1, with 7 bases lining up with TRBD1. The CDR3 has 15 amino acids. Germline CDR1 is MNHEY and CDR2 is SVGAGI. J gave up 2 bases and V 6 bases, and 7 bases lay outside the gene matches. CDR3 residues: CASSPEGAPYNEQFF. The CDR3 region has the DNA TGTGCCAGCAGCCCCGAGGGGGCGCCCTACAATGAGCAGTTCTTC.

This rearrangement joins TRBV4-1 to TRBJ2-2; D not certain. This CDR3 is built from 17 residues. Germline CDR1 reads MGHRA; CDR2 reads YSYEKL. V was cut by 4 bases and J by 2 bases, with 17 bases left in between. In DNA, the CDR3 is TGCGCCAGCAGCCCCCCCAGAGTAGCAGACAACACCGGGGAGCTGTTTTTT. Protein: CASSPPRVADNTGELFF.

This chain joins TRBV5-1 and TRBJ2-2, with 11 bases that match TRBD1. V lost 4 bases and J lost 4; bases outside the gene matches: 3. The germline CDR1 and CDR2 sequences are SGHRS and YFSETQ. The CDR3 sequence is 15 residues long. The chain's CDR3 is CASSPGQGVTGELFF. In DNA, the CDR3 is TGCGCCAGCAGCCCGGGACAGGGGGTCACCGGGGAGCTGTTTTTT.

The chain joins TRBV4-1 to TRBJ1-1, with D perhaps TRBD1 (5 bases). V was pared by 8 bases and J by 0 bases, with 13 bases between. The germline gives CDR1 MGHRA, CDR2 YSYEKL. This CDR3 has 14 residues. As DNA, the CDR3 is TGCGCCAGCTCCGGAGAAGGGGTGAACACTGAAGCTTTCTTT. Its translation: CASSGEGVNTEAFF.

Only one count was recorded for this clone. This chain links TRBV10-2 with TRBJ2-1; D is perhaps TRBD2 (6 bases). The CDR3 length is 16 residues. Germline V gene sequence: CDR1 WSHSY, CDR2 SAAADI. V gave up 0 bases and J gave up 2 bases, with 11 bases separating them. The CDR3 region is CASSESLVAAYNEQFF. As DNA, the CDR3 is TGCGCCAGCAGTGAGTCTTTGGTAGCGGCCTACAATGAGCAGTTCTTC.

The V call is TRBV7-9, the J call TRBJ2-2; TRBD2 matches at 8 bases. The CDR3 covers 17 residues. The V and J ends lost 5 bases and 3 bases, in that order; junction bases with no gene match: 11. Germline CDR1 SEHNR, CDR2 FQNEAQ (reference sequence). For the CDR3, the DNA is TGTGCCAGCAGCAGAGTGTTGCGGGAGGAAGACACCGGGGAGCTGTTTTTT. Protein: CASSRVLREEDTGELFF.

The V and J genes are TRBV5-1 and TRBJ2-7; 13 bases map to TRBD2. CDR3 size: 14 residues. Germline loops: CDR1 SGHRS, CDR2 YFSETQ. With V trimmed by 4 bases and J by 4 bases, 2 bases remained unmatched. The CDR3, as DNA: TGCGCCAGCAGCATGGGACTAGCGGGATACGAGCAGTACTTC. It yields the protein CASSMGLAGYEQYF. The variable domain in full, with the rest retrieved from reference TRBV5-1 and TRBJ2-7, is KAGVTQTPRYLIKTRGQQVTLSCSPISGHRSVSWYQQTPGQGLQFLFEYFSETQRNKGNFPGRFSGRQFSNSRSEMNVSTLELGDSALYLCASSMGLAGYEQYFGPGTRLTVT.

The chain is built from TRBV5-4 and TRBJ1-1; TRBD1 might be the D (5 bases). The CDR3 is 15 residues long. V lost 0 bases, J lost 1 base, and 10 bases lay in between. From germline, CDR1 is SGHNT and CDR2 YYREEE (reference sequence). CDR3 in amino acids: CASSLVGVGNTEAFF. The CDR3 DNA reads as TGTGCCAGCAGCTTGGTAGGGGTGGGGAACACTGAAGCTTTCTTT.

V gene TRBV5-8 combines with J gene TRBJ2-7; no clear D gene. The V gene lost 4 bases and the J gene lost 2 bases, with 13 bases spanning the gap. The CDR3 loop spans 14 amino acids. The germline gives CDR1 SGHTS, CDR2 YDEGEE. In nucleotides, the CDR3 is TGTGCCAGCAGCCCAACACCGTCCGCCTACGAGCAGTACTTC. Translating gives CASSPTPSAYEQYF.

The chain recombines TRBV24-1 with TRBJ2-1; the match to TRBD1 covers 7 bases. CDR1 and CDR2 from the germline V gene are KGHDR and SFDVKD. This CDR3 is built from 18 residues. The V gene end was trimmed by 3 bases and the J gene end by 7 bases; junction bases not matched to a gene: 17. The CDR3 protein is CATSDGRDATGQWNEQFF. CDR3 nucleotide sequence: TGTGCCACCAGTGATGGCCGTGATGCGACGGGACAGTGGAATGAGCAGTTCTTC.